The 8 T cell receptor beta chains below come from one sample, sequenced in a study of OX40 agonist ivuxolimab in advanced cancers. Some clones are missing from TCRdb's copy, which holds only in-frame ones; the method was immunoSEQ multiplex PCR. The sample has about 14,000 clones; approximately 87% are singletons. Sample: CD4+ or CD8+ T cells sorted from blood, taken in a trial of the OX40 agonist ivuxolimab. The receptors come from an adult with an advanced solid tumor such as melanoma, head and neck, liver or kidney cancer.

The V and J genes are TRBV6-1 and TRBJ2-1, with D perhaps matching TRBD2 (7 bases). The V end lost 2 bases, the J end lost 10 bases, and 12 bases lay between the germline ends. The germline CDR1 and CDR2 sequences are MNHNS and SASEGT. The CDR3 is 13 residues long. The CDR3 region has the DNA TGTGCCAGCAGTGAAAGGGGGGGGTTCGAGCAGTTCTTC. Protein sequence: CASSERGGFEQFF.

The rearrangement uses TRBV19 and TRBJ1-1; D is perhaps TRBD1 (5 bases). The CDR3 contains 14 residues. The ends were cut back, 7 bases at V and 1 base at J, with 13 bases in the middle. The germline gives CDR1 LNHDA, CDR2 SQIVND (reference sequence). CDR3 sequence: CASKGWDQNTEAFF. The CDR3 DNA follows: TGTGCCAGTAAGGGGTGGGACCAGAACACTGAAGCTTTCTTT.

This clone occurred once. The chain has TRBV18 and TRBJ2-7, with 10 bases that match TRBD1. This CDR3 has 15 residues. V lost 4 bases and J lost 1; bases outside the gene matches: 4. CDR1 is KGHSH and CDR2 is LQKENI in the germline V gene. The CDR3 sequence is CASSQPGQGSYEQYF. In DNA, the CDR3 is TGTGCCAGCTCACAACCGGGACAGGGGTCCTACGAGCAGTACTTC.

With respect to this clone: No conserved phenylalanine or tryptophan ends this CDR3, so it is likely a read error. The chain recombines TRBV6-1 with TRBJ1-2, with unresolved D. The germline CDR1 and CDR2 sequences are MNHNS and SASEGT. V lost 4 bases to trimming and J lost 2 bases, with 11 bases between them. CDR3 length: 14 residues. Written as DNA, the CDR3 is TGTGCCAGCAGTGGAATAATAGGGAACTATGGCTACACCCTC. Translation: CASSGIIGNYGYTL.

This chain connects TRBV28 to TRBJ2-1; TRBD2 matches at 7 bases. From germline, CDR1 is MDHEN and CDR2 SYDVKM. V lost 6 bases, J lost 0 bases, and 11 bases stayed unmatched. CDR3 length equals 17 residues. The CDR3 protein is CASSPIWRGSSYNEQFF. CDR3 in DNA: TGTGCCAGCAGCCCGATATGGCGGGGGAGCTCCTACAATGAGCAGTTCTTC.

The V and J genes are TRBV13 and TRBJ1-1, with TRBD1 as a possible D gene (5 bases). The V gene lost 5 bases and the J gene lost 1 base, with 11 bases spanning the gap. Germline assignment: CDR1 PRHDT and CDR2 FYEKMQ (reference sequence). This CDR3 has 14 residues. The CDR3 bases are TGTGCCAGCAGCCTTGGGAGGGGGAACACTGAAGCTTTCTTT. This gives the protein CASSLGRGNTEAFF.

This clone has a single count. The identical CDR3 is also encoded by other nucleotide sequences in the sample. J is TRBJ1-5 and V is TRBV19; unclear D gene. Germline assignment: CDR1 LNHDA and CDR2 SQIVND (reference sequence). Trimming pared 2 bases from V and 4 bases from J, leaving 6 bases between. The CDR3 has 13 amino acids. The CDR3 sequence is CASSIIGNQPQHF. CDR3 DNA: TGTGCCAGTAGTATAATAGGGAATCAGCCCCAGCATTTT.

The chain couples TRBV7-9 to TRBJ1-6; 7 positions agree with TRBD1. Germline V gene lookup returns CDR1 SEHNR and CDR2 FQNEAQ (reference sequence). With V trimmed by 2 bases and J by 9 bases, 4 bases remained unmatched. The CDR3 loop spans 14 amino acids. The CDR3, as DNA: TGTGCCAGCAGCTTAAGAGGGGGCCCTTCACCCCTCCACTTT. Its translation is CASSLRGGPSPLHF.